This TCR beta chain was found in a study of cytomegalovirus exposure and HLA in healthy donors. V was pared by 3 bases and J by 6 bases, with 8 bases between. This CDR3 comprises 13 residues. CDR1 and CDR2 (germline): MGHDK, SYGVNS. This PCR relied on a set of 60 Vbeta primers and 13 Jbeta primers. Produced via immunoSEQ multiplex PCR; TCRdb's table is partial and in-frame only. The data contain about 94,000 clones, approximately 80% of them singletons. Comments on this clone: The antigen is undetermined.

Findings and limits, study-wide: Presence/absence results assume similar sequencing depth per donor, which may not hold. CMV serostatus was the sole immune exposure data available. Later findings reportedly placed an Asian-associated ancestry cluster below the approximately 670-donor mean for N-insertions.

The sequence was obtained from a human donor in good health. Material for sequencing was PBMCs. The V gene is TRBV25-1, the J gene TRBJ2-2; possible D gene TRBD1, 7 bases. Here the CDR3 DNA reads TGTGCCAGCAGTGACAGGGGGGCCGGGGAGCTGTTTTTT. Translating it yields CASSDRGAGELFF.